The 30 T cell receptor beta chains reported below all come from one sample, sequenced in a study of response to subunit inactivated influenza vaccine. In TCRdb, the RT-PCR reads were re-called with MiXCR into one record per CDR3 protein. This table holds about 530,000 distinct CDR3 sequences, 12% found once. Sequenced here: PBMCs from blood, sampled on the day of vaccination. Receptors originate from a man between 50 and 59 years old who received an inactivated influenza vaccine.

This chain links TRBV3-1 with TRBJ1-4; no firm D call. Trimming removed 0 bases from V and 0 bases from J, with 8 bases in between. Germline CDR1 LGHDT, CDR2 YNNKEL (reference sequence). The CDR3 spans 16 residues. The CDR3 spells CASSQDRASTNEKLFF. The CDR3 DNA sequence: TGTGCCAGCAGCCAAGATAGGGCCTCAACTAATGAAAAACTGTTTTTT.

This clonotype was seen only a few times. This sequence joins TRBV15 and TRBJ2-7; no clear D gene. The CDR3 covers 13 residues. CDR1 and CDR2 (germline): LNHNV, YYDKDF (reference sequence). Trimming took off 0 bases at V and 3 bases at J, with 6 bases between the two ends. CDR3 sequence reads: CATSRDRIYEQYF. CDR3 bases: TGTGCCACCAGCAGAGATCGAATCTACGAGCAGTACTTC.

This clonotype has only one observation. The chain has TRBV5-5 and TRBJ1-5; possible D gene TRBD1, 5 bases. With 2 bases removed from V and 3 bases from J, the gap between germline ends came to 9 bases. This CDR3 has 14 amino acids. The germline gives CDR1 SGHKS, CDR2 YYEKEE (reference sequence). The CDR3 here is CASSFGAVNQPQHF. The CDR3 nucleotides are TGTGCCAGCAGCTTTGGGGCAGTCAATCAGCCCCAGCATTTT.

This clonotype was detected a few times. The chain recombines TRBV2 with TRBJ2-5; perhaps TRBD2 as D (5 bases). This CDR3 has 14 amino acids. CDR1 is SNHLY and CDR2 is FYNNEI in the germline V gene. Trimming removed 2 bases from V and 2 bases from J, with 9 bases in between. CDR3 nucleotides: TGTGCCAGCAGTGAAATTCTAGCTCAAGAGACCCAGTACTTC. It codes for CASSEILAQETQYF.

The chain links TRBV5-1 to TRBJ2-1; either TRBD1 or TRBD2 may fit D (6 bases each). The CDR3 sequence is 16 residues long. V was trimmed by 4 bases and J by 9 bases, leaving 23 bases between them. CDR1 and CDR2 from the germline V gene are SGHRS and YFSETQ. CDR3 coding DNA: TGCGCCAGCAGCGCCGCCGGGACAAGGACTATGGGTGAGCAGTTCTTC. It codes for CASSAAGTRTMGEQFF.

The CDR3 sequence is CASRDVTTQETQYF. The CDR3 DNA sequence: TGTGCCAGCAGGGACGTCACAACCCAAGAGACCCAGTACTTC. The chain couples TRBV6-1 to TRBJ2-5, with D hard to call. V dropped 6 bases and J dropped 1 base, with 12 bases sitting between them. The germline gives CDR1 MNHNS, CDR2 SASEGT. The CDR3 runs 14 residues.

This clonotype showed up just a few times. The V gene is TRBV12-3 or TRBV12-4, the J gene TRBJ1-6, with 10 bases identical to TRBD1. The V gene end was trimmed by 3 bases and the J gene end by 7 bases; junction bases not matched to a gene: 3. The CDR3 is 15 amino acids. The CDR3 loop is CASSLTGGGNSPLHF. The CDR3 DNA follows: TGTGCCAGCAGTTTGACAGGGGGCGGAAATTCACCCCTCCACTTT.

This chain joins TRBV6-5 and TRBJ1-3; 7 positions agree with TRBD1. Losses at the gene ends were 6 bases for V and 0 bases for J; bases not matched to a gene: 5. This CDR3 comprises 15 residues. Looked up from germline, CDR1 is MNHEY and CDR2 is SVGAGI. Written as DNA, the CDR3 is TGTGCCAGCAGGTACAGGGGCGGCTCTGGAAACACCATATATTTT. Protein product: CASRYRGGSGNTIYF.

This clonotype occurred a few times. The V call is TRBV20-1, the J call TRBJ2-1; TRBD2 is a possible D gene (6 bases). Germline values: CDR1 DFQATT, CDR2 SNEGSKA (reference sequence). CDR3 size: 13 residues. The CDR3 DNA reads as TGCAGGCTCGGGGACTCCCCTTACAATGAGCAGTTCTTC. It is translated as CRLGDSPYNEQFF.

On this clonotype itself: Germline is not matched at one junction end, which may reflect a read error. The V gene is TRBV20-1, the J gene TRBJ2-3; the D gene is possibly TRBD2 (7 bases). In germline, CDR1 is DFQATT, CDR2 SNEGSKA (reference sequence). CDR3 size: 15 residues. This chain's CDR3 is CCASPLGGGPDTQYF. The CDR3 nucleotides are TGCTGTGCTTCTCCCTTAGGGGGGGGCCCAGATACGCAGTATTTT.

The chain links TRBV12-3 or TRBV12-4 to TRBJ2-5; TRBD1 matches at 10 bases. This CDR3 is built from 16 residues. Germline trimming cut 5 bases from V and 1 base from J; bases unmatched to any gene: 7. The CDR3 here is CASSPGQGGPQETQYF. The CDR3 nucleotides are TGTGCCAGCAGTCCCGGACAGGGGGGCCCCCAAGAGACCCAGTACTTC.

CDR3 loop: CASRRGRSGANVLTF. CDR3 nucleotides: TGTGCCAGCAGAAGGGGGCGGTCTGGGGCCAACGTCCTGACTTTC. This rearrangement joins TRBV2 to TRBJ2-6; 7 nucleotides agree with TRBD1. V lost 6 bases and J lost 1; bases outside the gene matches: 3. The CDR3 extends over 15 amino acids. Germline V lookup: CDR1 SNHLY, CDR2 FYNNEI.

There are a few counts of this clonotype. V gene TRBV10-3 combines with J gene TRBJ2-1, with 9 bases identical to TRBD2. This CDR3 region has 19 residues. Germline CDR1 and CDR2: ENHRY and SYGVKD. With V trimmed by 10 bases and J by 0 bases, 19 bases remained unmatched. CDR3 DNA: TGTGCCACCGCTACCCCCGGGACTAGCAAGAAGAGCTCCTACAATGAGCAGTTCTTC. As protein: CATATPGTSKKSSYNEQFF.

This chain connects TRBV20-1 to TRBJ2-7, with 16 positions matching TRBD2. The CDR3 spans 17 residues. V trimming: 3 bases; J trimming: 3 bases; junction bases outside the gene matches: 8. Germline-derived CDR1 and CDR2 are DFQATT and SNEGSKA (reference sequence). The CDR3 DNA reads as TGCAGTGCTAGTGCGGGACTAGCGGGAGGGTTACTCTACGAGCAGTACTTC. This gives the protein CSASAGLAGGLLYEQYF.

The V call is TRBV30, the J call TRBJ2-1, with D possibly being TRBD1 (6 bases). From germline, CDR1 is GTSNPN and CDR2 SVGIG (reference sequence). This CDR3 spans 14 amino acids. Trimming removed 3 bases at V and 4 bases at J, with 13 bases between. The CDR3 is CAWSSGQGYNEQFF. DNA for the CDR3: TGTGCCTGGAGCTCCGGGCAGGGGTACAATGAGCAGTTCTTC.

V is TRBV20-1 and J is TRBJ2-7, with TRBD2 matching 8 bases. V was clipped by 0 bases and J by 2 bases; unmatched bases: 3. Germline loops: CDR1 DFQATT, CDR2 SNEGSKA (reference sequence). The CDR3 sequence is 14 residues long. For the CDR3, the DNA is TGCAGTGCTAGAGATTTAGCGGGACCCTACGAGCAGTACTTC. Its protein is CSARDLAGPYEQYF.

This clonotype was counted between two and nine times. This chain uses TRBV7-2 with TRBJ1-6; D perhaps matches TRBD1 (5 bases). CDR1 and CDR2 (germline): SGHTA, FQGNSA. The CDR3 totals 17 residues. V was cut by 4 bases and J by 0 bases, with 13 bases left in between. The CDR3 loop is CASSSNPDSSYNSPLHF. CDR3 in DNA: TGTGCCAGCAGCTCCAACCCCGACAGCTCCTATAATTCACCCCTCCACTTT.

The sample holds a few counts of this clonotype. The V gene is TRBV11-2, the J gene TRBJ2-7; TRBD1 agrees at 9 bases. Germline trimming cut 5 bases from V and 4 bases from J; bases unmatched to any gene: 12. Germline CDR1 reads SGHAT; CDR2 reads FQNNGV. The CDR3 totals 16 residues. The CDR3 sequence: CASSGAFRDRVYEQYF. The CDR3 region has the DNA TGTGCCAGCAGCGGGGCCTTCCGGGACAGGGTGTACGAGCAGTACTTC.

This clonotype was detected a few times. This chain joins TRBV21-1 and TRBJ2-1; TRBD2 is the table's D call and was not checked against the DNA. TRBV21-1 is a documented pseudogene. The CDR3 is 18 residues long. Written as DNA, the CDR3 is TGTGCCAGCAGCAAAGTCCTAGCGGGAGCATCGAGGGTCAATGAGCAGTTCTTC. It codes for CASSKVLAGASRVNEQFF.

This clonotype was counted a few times. This rearrangement joins TRBV10-3 to TRBJ1-3, with D maybe TRBD1 (6 bases). Trimming took off 9 bases at V and 3 bases at J, with 12 bases between the two ends. The CDR3 has 13 amino acids. Germline CDR1 ENHRY, CDR2 SYGVKD. The CDR3 DNA reads TGTGCCATTTCGGACAGTCGTGGAAACACCATATATTTT. It translates to CAISDSRGNTIYF.

The genes are TRBV29-1 and TRBJ2-7; possible D gene TRBD1, 6 bases. This CDR3 is built from 13 residues. Between the trimmed V and J ends, which lost 7 bases and 3 bases, there was a span of 16 bases. The V gene's germline CDR1 is SQVTM and CDR2 ANQGSEA. This CDR3 is CSAGTGLDYEQYF. CDR3 coding DNA: TGCAGCGCCGGTACAGGGTTGGACTACGAGCAGTACTTC.

At least ten counts were recorded for this clonotype. The chain uses TRBV5-1 and TRBJ2-7; TRBD1 aligns across 7 bases. Germline V gene lookup returns CDR1 SGHRS and CDR2 YFSETQ. This CDR3 comprises 14 residues. The J segment lost 0 bases and the V segment lost 3 bases, leaving 3 bases of the junction unmatched. CDR3 DNA sequence: TGCGCCAGCAGCTGGACAGGCAGCTCCTACGAGCAGTACTTC. Amino acids: CASSWTGSSYEQYF.

About this clonotype: At one end the junction does not follow the germline gene, possibly because of a read error. The chain uses TRBV5-8 and TRBJ2-1, with 13 bases that match TRBD2. The CDR3 has 15 amino acids. In germline, CDR1 is SGHTS, CDR2 YDEGEE. CDR3 amino acids: CASSPGTSGVDEQSF. CDR3 DNA: TGTGCCAGCAGCCCCGGGACTAGCGGGGTGGATGAGCAGTCCTTC.

This clonotype showed up just a few times. V usage is TRBV4-3 and J usage is TRBJ1-6; TRBD1 is a possible D gene (5 bases). The CDR3 sequence is 16 residues long. V lost 3 bases to trimming and J lost 4 bases, with 13 bases between them. The germline V gene has CDR1 LGHNA and CDR2 YSLEER. CDR3 in DNA: TGCGCCAGCAGCCAGGGTGCAGGGAGATATAATTCACCCCTCCACTTT. This sequence encodes CASSQGAGRYNSPLHF.

This clonotype has a count of ten or more. J is TRBJ2-1 and V is TRBV11-2; a weak D match, TRBD1 (6 bases). Per germline, CDR1 SGHAT and CDR2 FQNNGV. The ends were cut back, 5 bases at V and 7 bases at J, with 12 bases in the middle. The CDR3 contains 13 residues. CDR3 sequence (DNA): TGTGCCAGCAGCGCCTACAGGGCTAATGAGCAGTTCTTC. It codes for CASSAYRANEQFF.

The chain employs TRBV20-1 and TRBJ1-3, with 10 bases matching TRBD1. The V gene end was trimmed by 5 bases and the J gene end by 4 bases; junction bases not matched to a gene: 2. The CDR3 is made up of 13 amino acids. The germline V gene has CDR1 DFQATT and CDR2 SNEGSKA (reference sequence). CDR3 nucleotides: TGCAGTGCTTCGGACAGGGGGGGAAACACCATATATTTT. Protein product: CSASDRGGNTIYF.

The rearrangement uses TRBV11-2 and TRBJ2-3; 8 bases fit TRBD1. Germline CDR1 SGHAT, CDR2 FQNNGV. The CDR3 length is 19 residues. J was trimmed by 1 base and V by 3 bases; bases with no gene match: 15. Written as DNA, the CDR3 is TGTGCCAGCAGCTTTTTCATCCAAGGACAGGGATTGGGCACAGATACGCAGTATTTT. This encodes CASSFFIQGQGLGTDTQYF.

This clonotype was picked up many times. The rearrangement joins TRBV20-1 to TRBJ2-3, with D possibly being TRBD2 (6 bases). This CDR3 is 13 amino acids long. CDR1 is DFQATT, CDR2 SNEGSKA, per germline (reference sequence). V lost 6 bases to trimming and J lost 8 bases, with 18 bases between them. DNA for the CDR3: TGCAGTGCGAGACTACGGGACTTGTCTACGCAGTATTTT. Protein: CSARLRDLSTQYF.

In its sample, this clonotype was seen a few times. The V gene is TRBV4-2, the J gene TRBJ1-4; unclear D gene. Trimming pared 1 base from V and 4 bases from J, leaving 10 bases between. The CDR3 totals 15 residues. Per germline, CDR1 LGHNA and CDR2 YNFKEQ. CDR3 DNA: TGTGCCAGCAGCCAAGCACGGAACGTTAATGAAAAACTGTTTTTT. This sequence encodes CASSQARNVNEKLFF.

This clonotype was seen repeatedly, ten times or more. CDR3 region: CASSLVPSGTGDVSYNSPLHF. The CDR3 nucleotides are TGCGCCAGCAGCTTGGTCCCCTCCGGGACAGGGGATGTGTCCTATAATTCACCCCTCCACTTT. The rearrangement links TRBV5-1 to TRBJ1-6, with TRBD1 matching 10 bases. This CDR3 is built from 21 residues. Germline lookup yields CDR1 SGHRS and CDR2 YFSETQ. Trimming at V came to 0 bases and at J to 1 base, leaving 13 bases not matched to a gene.